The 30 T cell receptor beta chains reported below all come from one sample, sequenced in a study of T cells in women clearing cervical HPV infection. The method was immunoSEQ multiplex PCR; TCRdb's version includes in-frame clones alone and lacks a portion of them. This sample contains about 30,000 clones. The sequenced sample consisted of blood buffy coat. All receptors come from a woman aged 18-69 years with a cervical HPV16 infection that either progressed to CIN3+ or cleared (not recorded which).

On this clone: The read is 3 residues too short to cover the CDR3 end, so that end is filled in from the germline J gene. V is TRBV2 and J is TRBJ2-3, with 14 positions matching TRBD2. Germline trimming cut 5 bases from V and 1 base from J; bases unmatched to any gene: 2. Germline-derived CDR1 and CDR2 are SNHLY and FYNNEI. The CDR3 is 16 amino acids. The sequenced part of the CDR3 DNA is TGTGCCAGCAGTAGACTAGCGGGGGGGGGCACAGATACG. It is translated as CASSRLAGGGTDT. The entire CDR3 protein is CASSRLAGGGTDTQYF.

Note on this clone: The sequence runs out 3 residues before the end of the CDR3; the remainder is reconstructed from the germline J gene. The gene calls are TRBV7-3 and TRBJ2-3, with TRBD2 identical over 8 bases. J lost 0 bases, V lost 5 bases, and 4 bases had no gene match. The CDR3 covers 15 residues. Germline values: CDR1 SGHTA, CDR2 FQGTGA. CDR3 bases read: TGTGCCAGCAGCCCCGGGGGGGCCAGCACAGATACG. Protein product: CASSPGGASTDT. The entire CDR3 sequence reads CASSPGGASTDTQYF.

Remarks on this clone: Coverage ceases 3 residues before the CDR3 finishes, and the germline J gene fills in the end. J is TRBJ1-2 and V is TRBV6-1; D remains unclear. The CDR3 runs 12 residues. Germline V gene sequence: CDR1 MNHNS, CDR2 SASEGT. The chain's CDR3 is CASSDGLYGYTF. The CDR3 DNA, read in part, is TGTGCCAGCAGTGATGGACTTTACGGC.

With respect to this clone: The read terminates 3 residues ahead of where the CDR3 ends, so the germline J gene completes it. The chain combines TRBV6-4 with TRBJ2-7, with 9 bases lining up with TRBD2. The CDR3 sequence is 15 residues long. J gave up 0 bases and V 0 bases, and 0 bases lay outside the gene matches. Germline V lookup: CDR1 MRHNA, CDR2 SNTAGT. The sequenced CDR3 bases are TGTGCCAGCAGTGACTCAGCGGGGGGCTCCTACGAG. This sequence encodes CASSDSAGGSYE. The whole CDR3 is CASSDSAGGSYEQYF.

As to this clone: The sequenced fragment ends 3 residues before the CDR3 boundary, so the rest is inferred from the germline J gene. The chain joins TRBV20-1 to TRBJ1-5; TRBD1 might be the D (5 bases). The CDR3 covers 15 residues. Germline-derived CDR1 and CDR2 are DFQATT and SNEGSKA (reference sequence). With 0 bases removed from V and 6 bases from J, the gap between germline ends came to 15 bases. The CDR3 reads CSARDLLGRGQPQHF. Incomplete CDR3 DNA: TGCAGTGCTAGAGATCTCTTGGGGCGCGGTCAGCCC.

CDR3 protein: CASSMTGGYEQYF. The CDR3 bases that were read are TGTGCCAGTAGTATGACAGGGGGCTACGAG. The chain couples TRBV19 to TRBJ2-7; 9 bases match TRBD1. Read sequence stops 3 residues before the CDR3 end, and the germline J gene provides the missing end. The length of the CDR3 is 13 residues. From germline, CDR1 is LNHDA and CDR2 SQIVND (reference sequence). Trimming at V came to 3 bases and at J to 3 bases, leaving 0 bases not matched to a gene.

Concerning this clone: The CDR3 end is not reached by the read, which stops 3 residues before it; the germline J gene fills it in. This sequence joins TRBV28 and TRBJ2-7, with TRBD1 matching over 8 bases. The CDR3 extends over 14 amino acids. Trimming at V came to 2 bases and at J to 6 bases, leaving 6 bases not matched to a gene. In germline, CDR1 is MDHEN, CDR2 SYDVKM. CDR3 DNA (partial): TGTGCCAGCAGTTTAGCGGGGACAGGAGGCGAG. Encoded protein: CASSLAGTGGE. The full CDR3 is CASSLAGTGGEQYF.

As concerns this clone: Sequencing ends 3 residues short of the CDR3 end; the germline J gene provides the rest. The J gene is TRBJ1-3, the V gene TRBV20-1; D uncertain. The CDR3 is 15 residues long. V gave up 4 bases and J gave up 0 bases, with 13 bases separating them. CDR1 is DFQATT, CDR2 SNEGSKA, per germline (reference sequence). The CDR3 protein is CSATRAGYSGNTIYF. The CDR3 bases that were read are TGCAGTGCTACCCGAGCAGGATACTCTGGAAACACC.

The sequenced part of the CDR3 DNA is TGCGCCAGCAGCAAGGGACATGAAGACACAGATACG. It codes for CASSKGHEDTDT. From start to end, the CDR3 is CASSKGHEDTDTQYF. The chain uses TRBV5-1 and TRBJ2-3; D may be TRBD1 (6 bases). The read terminates 3 residues before the CDR3 end, so the remaining end is supplied by the germline J gene. The CDR3 has 15 residues. Deletions cut 4 bases from V and 2 bases from J, with 14 bases between. Looked up from germline, CDR1 is SGHRS and CDR2 is YFSETQ.

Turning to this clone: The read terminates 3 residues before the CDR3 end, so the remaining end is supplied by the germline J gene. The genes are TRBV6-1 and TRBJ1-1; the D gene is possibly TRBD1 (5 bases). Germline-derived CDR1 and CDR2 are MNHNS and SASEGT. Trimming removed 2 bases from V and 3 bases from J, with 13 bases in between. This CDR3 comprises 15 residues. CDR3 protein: CASSEQGWGDTEAFF. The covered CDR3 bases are TGTGCCAGCAGTGAACAGGGCTGGGGAGACACTGAA.

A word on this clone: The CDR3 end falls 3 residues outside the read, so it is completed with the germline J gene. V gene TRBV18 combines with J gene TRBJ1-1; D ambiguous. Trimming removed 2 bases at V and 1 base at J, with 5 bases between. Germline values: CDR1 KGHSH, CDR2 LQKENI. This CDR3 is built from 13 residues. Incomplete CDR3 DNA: TGTGCCAGCTCACCATTCGGGAACACTGAA. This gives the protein CASSPFGNTE. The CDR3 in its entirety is CASSPFGNTEAFF.

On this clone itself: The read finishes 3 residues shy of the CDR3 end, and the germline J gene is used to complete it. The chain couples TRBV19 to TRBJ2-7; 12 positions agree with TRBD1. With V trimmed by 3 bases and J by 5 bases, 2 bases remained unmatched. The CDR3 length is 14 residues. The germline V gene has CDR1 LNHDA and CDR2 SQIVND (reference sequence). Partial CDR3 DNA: TGTGCCAGTAGTATGGGGACAGGGGGCGACGAG. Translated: CASSMGTGGDE. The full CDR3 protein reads CASSMGTGGDEQYF.

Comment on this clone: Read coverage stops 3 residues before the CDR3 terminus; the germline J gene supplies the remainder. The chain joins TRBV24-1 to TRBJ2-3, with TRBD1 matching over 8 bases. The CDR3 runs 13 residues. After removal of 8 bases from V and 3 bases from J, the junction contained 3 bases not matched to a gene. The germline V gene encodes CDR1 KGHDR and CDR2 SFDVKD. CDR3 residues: CATTDRVTDTQYF. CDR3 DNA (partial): TGTGCCACCACGGACAGGGTTACAGATACG.

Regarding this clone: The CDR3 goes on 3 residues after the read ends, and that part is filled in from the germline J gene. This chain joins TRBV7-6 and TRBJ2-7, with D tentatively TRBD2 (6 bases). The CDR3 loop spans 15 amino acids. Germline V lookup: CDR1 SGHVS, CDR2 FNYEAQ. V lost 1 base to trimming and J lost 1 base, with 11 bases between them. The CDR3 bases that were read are TGTGCCAGCAGCTTAGAGGAGGGTTTTTCCTACGAG. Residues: CASSLEEGFSYE. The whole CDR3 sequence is CASSLEEGFSYEQYF.

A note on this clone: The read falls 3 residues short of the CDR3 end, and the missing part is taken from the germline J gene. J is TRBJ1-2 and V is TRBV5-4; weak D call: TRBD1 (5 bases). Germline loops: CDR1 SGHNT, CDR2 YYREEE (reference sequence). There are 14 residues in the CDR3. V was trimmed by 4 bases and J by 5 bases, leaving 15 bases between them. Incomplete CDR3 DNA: TGTGCCAGCAGCCGTGGCGGGGCGATGTATGGC. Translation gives CASSRGGAMYG. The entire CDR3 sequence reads CASSRGGAMYGYTF.

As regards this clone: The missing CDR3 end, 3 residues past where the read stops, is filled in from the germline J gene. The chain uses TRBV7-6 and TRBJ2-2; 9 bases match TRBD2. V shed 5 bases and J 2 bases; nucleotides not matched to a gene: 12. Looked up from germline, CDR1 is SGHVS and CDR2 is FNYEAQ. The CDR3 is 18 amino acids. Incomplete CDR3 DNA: TGTGCCAGCAGCCGCCTGAGCGGGGGGTCGACAAACACCGGGGAG. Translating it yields CASSRLSGGSTNTGE. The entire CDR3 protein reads CASSRLSGGSTNTGELFF.

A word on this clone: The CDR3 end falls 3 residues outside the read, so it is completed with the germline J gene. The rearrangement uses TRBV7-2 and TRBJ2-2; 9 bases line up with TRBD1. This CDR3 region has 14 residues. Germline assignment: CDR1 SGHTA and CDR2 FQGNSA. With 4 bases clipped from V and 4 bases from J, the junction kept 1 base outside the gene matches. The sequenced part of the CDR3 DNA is TGTGCCAGCAGCTCGGGACAGGGCACCGGGGAG. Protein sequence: CASSSGQGTGE. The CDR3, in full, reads CASSSGQGTGELFF.

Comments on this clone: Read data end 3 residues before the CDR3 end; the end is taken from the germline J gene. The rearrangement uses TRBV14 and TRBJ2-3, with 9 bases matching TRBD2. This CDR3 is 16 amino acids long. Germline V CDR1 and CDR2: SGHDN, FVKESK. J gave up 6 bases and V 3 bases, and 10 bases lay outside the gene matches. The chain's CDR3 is CASSQNRLAGFDTQYF. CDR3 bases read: TGTGCCAGCAGCCAGAATCGGCTAGCGGGGTTCGATACG.

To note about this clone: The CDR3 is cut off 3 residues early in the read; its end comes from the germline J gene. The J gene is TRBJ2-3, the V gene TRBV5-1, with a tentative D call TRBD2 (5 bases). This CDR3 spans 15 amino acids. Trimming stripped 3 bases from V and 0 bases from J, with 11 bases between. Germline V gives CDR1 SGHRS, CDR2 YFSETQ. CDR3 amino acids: CASSSGIGSTDTQYF. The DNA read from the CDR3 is TGCGCCAGCAGCTCGGGGATAGGTAGCACAGATACG.

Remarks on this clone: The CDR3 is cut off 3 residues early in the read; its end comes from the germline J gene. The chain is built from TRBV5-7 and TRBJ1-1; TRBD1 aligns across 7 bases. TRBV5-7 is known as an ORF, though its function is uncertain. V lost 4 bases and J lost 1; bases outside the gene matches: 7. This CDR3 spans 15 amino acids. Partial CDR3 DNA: TGTGCCAGCAGCATACTAAGGGACAGGAACACTGAA. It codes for CASSILRDRNTE. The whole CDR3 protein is CASSILRDRNTEAFF.

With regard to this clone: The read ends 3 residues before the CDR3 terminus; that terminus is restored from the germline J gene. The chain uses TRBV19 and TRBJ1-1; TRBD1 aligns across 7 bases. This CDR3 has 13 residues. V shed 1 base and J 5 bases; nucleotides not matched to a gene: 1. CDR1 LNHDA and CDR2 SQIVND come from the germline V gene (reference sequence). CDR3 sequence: CASSIGRGTEAFF. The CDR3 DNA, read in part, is TGTGCCAGTAGTATAGGCAGGGGGACTGAA.

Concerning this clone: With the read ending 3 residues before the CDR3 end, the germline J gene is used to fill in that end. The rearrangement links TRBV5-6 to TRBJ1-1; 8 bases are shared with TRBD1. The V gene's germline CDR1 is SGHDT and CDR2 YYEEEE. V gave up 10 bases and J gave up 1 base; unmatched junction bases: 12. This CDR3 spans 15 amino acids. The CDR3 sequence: CASGGWAVSNTEAFF. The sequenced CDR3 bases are TGTGCCTCAGGGGGCTGGGCCGTCTCGAACACTGAA.

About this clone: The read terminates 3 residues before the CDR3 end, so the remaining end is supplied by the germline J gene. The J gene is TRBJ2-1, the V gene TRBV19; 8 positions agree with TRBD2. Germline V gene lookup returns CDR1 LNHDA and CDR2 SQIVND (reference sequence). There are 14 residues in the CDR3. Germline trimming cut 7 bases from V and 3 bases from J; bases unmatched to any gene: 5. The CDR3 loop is CASTAGGDYNEQFF. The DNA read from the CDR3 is TGTGCCAGTACGGCCGGGGGGGACTACAATGAG.

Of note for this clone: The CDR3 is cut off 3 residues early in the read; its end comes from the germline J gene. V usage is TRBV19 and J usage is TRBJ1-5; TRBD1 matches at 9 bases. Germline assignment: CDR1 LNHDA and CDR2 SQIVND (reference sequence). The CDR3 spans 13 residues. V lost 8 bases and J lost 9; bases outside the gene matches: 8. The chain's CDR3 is CASQGQGRGPQHF. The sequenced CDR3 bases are TGTGCCAGTCAAGGACAGGGGCGGGGGCCC.

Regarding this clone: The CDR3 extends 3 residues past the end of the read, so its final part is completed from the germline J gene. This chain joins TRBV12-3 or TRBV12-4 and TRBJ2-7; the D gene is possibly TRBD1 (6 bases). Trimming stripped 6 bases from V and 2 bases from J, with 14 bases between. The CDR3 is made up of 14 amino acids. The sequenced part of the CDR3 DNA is TGTGCCAGCAGCCCCCACAAGGGGGCCTACGAG. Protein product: CASSPHKGAYE. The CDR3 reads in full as CASSPHKGAYEQYF.

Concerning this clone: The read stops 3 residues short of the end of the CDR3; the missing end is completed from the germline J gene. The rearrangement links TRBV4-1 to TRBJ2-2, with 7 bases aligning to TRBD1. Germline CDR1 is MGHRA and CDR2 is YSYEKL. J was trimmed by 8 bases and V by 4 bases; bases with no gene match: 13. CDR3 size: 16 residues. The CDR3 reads CASSLAGGRGKGELFF. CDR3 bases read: TGCGCCAGCAGCCTTGCAGGGGGTAGAGGGAAAGGGGAG.

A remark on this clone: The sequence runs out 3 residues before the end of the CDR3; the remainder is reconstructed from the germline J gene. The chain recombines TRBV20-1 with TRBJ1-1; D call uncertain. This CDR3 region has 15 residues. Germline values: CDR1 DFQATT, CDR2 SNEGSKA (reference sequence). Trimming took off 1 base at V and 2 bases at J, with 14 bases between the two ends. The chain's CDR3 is CSARAHRNLNTEAFF. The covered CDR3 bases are TGCAGTGCTAGAGCTCACAGAAATCTTAACACTGAA.

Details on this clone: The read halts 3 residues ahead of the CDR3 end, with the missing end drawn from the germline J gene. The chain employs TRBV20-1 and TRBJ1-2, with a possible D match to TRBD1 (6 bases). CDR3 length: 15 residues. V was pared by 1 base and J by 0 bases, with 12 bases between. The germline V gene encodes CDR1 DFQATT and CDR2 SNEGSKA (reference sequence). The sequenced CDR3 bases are TGCAGTGCTAGAGCCCAGGGGAGCCCTAACTATGGC. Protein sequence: CSARAQGSPNYG. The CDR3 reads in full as CSARAQGSPNYGYTF.

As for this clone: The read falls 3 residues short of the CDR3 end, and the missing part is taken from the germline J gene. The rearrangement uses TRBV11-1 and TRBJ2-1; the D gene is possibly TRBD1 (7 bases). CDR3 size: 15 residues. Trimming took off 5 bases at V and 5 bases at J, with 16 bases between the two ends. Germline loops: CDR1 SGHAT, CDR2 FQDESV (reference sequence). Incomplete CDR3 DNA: TGTGCCAGCAGCCCATTGGCAGGGGGGCACAATGAG. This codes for CASSPLAGGHNE. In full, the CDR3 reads CASSPLAGGHNEQFF.

The CDR3 sequence is CASSLGTANTGELFF. Incomplete CDR3 DNA: TGTGCCAGCAGCCTCGGGACAGCGAACACCGGGGAG. The V and J genes are TRBV5-6 and TRBJ2-2; TRBD1 matches at 7 bases. Sequencing ends 3 residues short of the CDR3 end; the germline J gene provides the rest. Germline V gives CDR1 SGHDT, CDR2 YYEEEE. The CDR3 runs 15 residues. V gave up 4 bases and J gave up 0 bases; unmatched junction bases: 3.